The 8 T cell receptor beta chains below all came from one sample that was sequenced in a study of T cells after yellow fever vaccination. TCRdb passed the 5' RACE reads through MiXCR, listing each CDR3 protein once. Altogether approximately 110,000 distinct CDR3 sequences are present, 8.4% being singletons, with the ten largest covering roughly 27%. Sequences were derived from CD8+ T cells sorted from PBMCs, sampled 45 days after the yellow fever booster vaccination. All receptors derive from a man aged 25-45 years who received the YFV17D yellow fever vaccine.

V gene TRBV13 combines with J gene TRBJ2-3, with 11 bases that match TRBD2. This CDR3 region has 18 residues. After removal of 5 bases from V and 4 bases from J, the junction contained 14 bases not matched to a gene. CDR1 and CDR2 from the germline V gene are PRHDT and FYEKMQ (reference sequence). CDR3 bases: TGTGCCAGCAGCCGTCCTCAGATAGCGGGAGGGAGCTCAGATACGCAGTATTTT. Translated, it gives CASSRPQIAGGSSDTQYF. Filled out from reference TRBV13 and TRBJ2-3, the complete variable domain reads AAGVIQSPRHLIKEKRETATLKCYPIPRHDTVYWYQQGPGQDPQFLISFYEKMQSDKGSIPDRFSAQQFSDYHSELNMSSLELGDSALYFCASSRPQIAGGSSDTQYFGPGTRLTVL.

This clonotype came up many times. V usage is TRBV6-2 or TRBV6-3 and J usage is TRBJ2-2; D is ambiguous. The CDR3 is 11 amino acids. The germline gives CDR1 MNHEY, CDR2 SVGEGT. With 2 bases removed from V and 8 bases from J, the gap between germline ends came to 3 bases. Here the CDR3 DNA reads TGTGCCAGCAGTTACGGTGGGGAGCTGTTTTTT. This translates into CASSYGGELFF.

This clonotype appeared many times. This chain connects TRBV20-1 to TRBJ2-1; no clear D. The V and J ends lost 7 bases and 0 bases respectively, with 10 bases between them. CDR1 and CDR2 from the germline V gene are DFQATT and SNEGSKA (reference sequence). This CDR3 spans 13 amino acids. The chain's CDR3 is CSDTVGSYNEQFF. DNA of the CDR3: TGCAGTGACACCGTGGGCTCCTACAATGAGCAGTTCTTC.

This clonotype came up many times. The chain carries TRBV2 and TRBJ2-1; 8 nucleotides align to TRBD1. Germline V gene data show CDR1 as SNHLY and CDR2 as FYNNEI. The CDR3 sequence is 12 residues long. The CDR3 sequence is CVDRGSYNEQFF. The CDR3 DNA reads as TGTGTTGACAGGGGCTCCTACAATGAGCAGTTCTTC.

This clonotype was seen many times. The chain uses TRBV18 and TRBJ2-7; D is uncertain. CDR3 size: 12 residues. The V end lost 4 bases, the J end lost 3 bases, and 7 bases lay between the germline ends. Germline V gene lookup returns CDR1 KGHSH and CDR2 LQKENI. The CDR3 nucleotides are TGTGCCAGCTCACGAGACGGCTACGAGCAGTACTTC. This gives the protein CASSRDGYEQYF.

This clonotype has ten or more counts. The gene calls are TRBV6-5 and TRBJ2-5; TRBD2 matches at 7 bases. V dropped 2 bases and J dropped 2; count of bases not matched to a gene: 5. Germline V gene sequence: CDR1 MNHEY, CDR2 SVGAGI. The CDR3 extends over 15 amino acids. DNA of the CDR3: TGTGCCAGCAGTTACGAGGCTAGCGGACAAGAGACCCAGTACTTC. This gives the protein CASSYEASGQETQYF.

V is TRBV7-8 and J is TRBJ2-1, with TRBD2 identical over 7 bases. Germline-derived CDR1 and CDR2 are SGHVS and FQNEAQ. The V and J ends lost 8 bases and 4 bases, in that order; junction bases with no gene match: 5. The CDR3 has 13 amino acids. CDR3 sequence: CASQRLAYNEQFF. The DNA for the CDR3 is TGTGCCAGCCAACGACTAGCTTACAATGAGCAGTTCTTC.

There are many counts of this clonotype. This chain uses TRBV20-1 with TRBJ2-7, with 7 nucleotides matching TRBD1. The ends lost 2 bases at V and 6 bases at J; junction bases unmatched: 1. This CDR3 is 11 amino acids long. CDR1 is DFQATT, CDR2 SNEGSKA, per germline (reference sequence). The CDR3 loop is CSARTGVEQYF. CDR3 nucleotide sequence: TGCAGTGCTAGAACAGGGGTCGAGCAGTACTTC.